The 25 T cell receptor beta chains given below trace back to one sample, sequenced in a study of blood T cell repertoires in COVID-19. Sequencing used immunoSEQ multiplex PCR; TCRdb keeps in-frame clones, though not all of them. The sample carries about 260,000 clones, roughly nine tenths recorded once. Material: PBMCs or T cells enriched from blood (not recorded which). These TCRs come from a woman between 18 and 29 years old who had recovered from COVID-19.

V is TRBV19 and J is TRBJ2-1, with TRBD2 matching 9 bases. This CDR3 has 15 amino acids. The J segment lost 7 bases and the V segment lost 8 bases, leaving 12 bases of the junction unmatched. Germline lookup yields CDR1 LNHDA and CDR2 SQIVND (reference sequence). The CDR3 DNA is TGTGCCAGTTTTGGCGGGGGGGGCTCAAAAAATGAGCAGTTCTTC. It yields the protein CASFGGGGSKNEQFF.

The chain links TRBV28 to TRBJ1-1, with D maybe TRBD1 (6 bases). This CDR3 has 14 residues. Trimming left V 2 bases short and J 5 bases short, with 12 bases between. CDR1 and CDR2 from the germline V gene are MDHEN and SYDVKM. In nucleotides, the CDR3 is TGTGCCAGCAGTTTAAGCAGGGGTGGGACTGAAGCTTTCTTT. Translating gives CASSLSRGGTEAFF.

V and J are TRBV15 and TRBJ1-5, with a tentative D call TRBD1 (5 bases). Germline CDR1 reads LNHNV; CDR2 reads YYDKDF (reference sequence). Trimming pared 2 bases from V and 1 base from J, leaving 9 bases between. The CDR3 sequence is 15 residues long. The CDR3 region has the DNA TGTGCCACCAGCAGACAGGGTTGGAGCAATCAGCCCCAGCATTTT. It translates to CATSRQGWSNQPQHF.

The sample holds a few counts of this clone. In the same sample, other DNA sequences code for this CDR3. This chain links TRBV6-5 with TRBJ1-1; TRBD1 matches at 7 bases. J lost 0 bases, V lost 0 bases, and 1 base had no gene match. The length of the CDR3 is 15 residues. From germline, CDR1 is MNHEY and CDR2 SVGAGI. The CDR3 DNA is TGTGCCAGCAGTTACTCAGGGACAGTGAACACTGAAGCTTTCTTT. This encodes CASSYSGTVNTEAFF.

The CDR3 DNA is TGTGCCAGCAGCTTACGCGATGCCCGGGGAAACACCATATATTTT. Translating it yields CASSLRDARGNTIYF. V and J are TRBV7-6 and TRBJ1-3; D gene unclear. Germline V gene data show CDR1 as SGHVS and CDR2 as FNYEAQ. The CDR3 runs to 15 residues. With 2 bases removed from V and 4 bases from J, the gap between germline ends came to 12 bases.

V and J are TRBV3-1 (or the pseudogene TRBV3-2) and TRBJ1-2; 7 bases agree with TRBD1. The CDR3 is made up of 13 amino acids. Germline-derived CDR1 and CDR2 are LGHDT and YNNKEL (reference sequence). J gave up 9 bases and V 1 base, and 5 bases lay outside the gene matches. CDR3 region: CASSQGQGSSYTF. The CDR3, as DNA: TGTGCCAGCAGCCAAGGACAGGGTAGTAGCTACACCTTC.

The chain is built from TRBV19 and TRBJ1-5; D is unclear. The CDR3 covers 13 residues. Germline values: CDR1 LNHDA, CDR2 SQIVND (reference sequence). Trimming took 4 bases from V and 6 from J, leaving 10 bases between them. The CDR3: CASSTEGFQPQHF. CDR3 DNA sequence: TGTGCCAGTAGTACGGAGGGATTTCAGCCCCAGCATTTT.

This chain joins TRBV11-2 and TRBJ1-6; TRBD1 matches at 9 bases. The CDR3 runs 13 residues. Unmatched junction bases numbered 0, after V lost 6 bases and J lost 6 bases. CDR1 is SGHAT, CDR2 FQNNGV, per germline. The CDR3 DNA is TGTGCCAGCAGGGGACAGGGTAATTCACCCCTCCACTTT. This translates into CASRGQGNSPLHF.

V and J are TRBV7-9 and TRBJ1-1, with a tentative D call TRBD1 (6 bases). Germline CDR1 reads SEHNR; CDR2 reads FQNEAQ (reference sequence). The CDR3 runs to 15 residues. The V and J ends lost 5 bases and 1 base respectively, with 14 bases between them. CDR3 loop: CASSTRDTGNTEAFF. As DNA, the CDR3 is TGTGCCAGCAGCACTCGGGACACTGGGAACACTGAAGCTTTCTTT.

The J gene is TRBJ1-1, the V gene TRBV19, with 9 bases matching TRBD1. Germline V gene lookup returns CDR1 LNHDA and CDR2 SQIVND (reference sequence). The length of the CDR3 is 15 residues. V lost 2 bases, J lost 5 bases, and 6 bases stayed unmatched. CDR3 sequence: CASSIRRDRVTEAFF. The CDR3 DNA follows: TGTGCCAGTAGTATACGCCGGGACAGGGTGACTGAAGCTTTCTTT.

This chain links TRBV19 with TRBJ2-5, with 13 bases matching TRBD2. The V gene end was trimmed by 4 bases and the J gene end by 4 bases; junction bases not matched to a gene: 3. CDR3 length equals 15 residues. The germline V gene has CDR1 LNHDA and CDR2 SQIVND (reference sequence). For the CDR3, the DNA is TGTGCCAGTAGTACTGGGACTAGCGGGGCAGAGACCCAGTACTTC. Its translation is CASSTGTSGAETQYF.

This chain links TRBV2 with TRBJ1-4; 7 nucleotides line up with TRBD1. The CDR3 is 13 residues long. Germline V gives CDR1 SNHLY, CDR2 FYNNEI. With 6 bases clipped from V and 8 bases from J, the junction kept 6 bases outside the gene matches. CDR3: CASRDRKGEKLFF. The CDR3 coding sequence is TGTGCCAGCAGGGACAGGAAGGGGGAAAAACTGTTTTTT. Using reference TRBV2 and TRBJ1-4 for the parts outside the CDR3, the full variable domain is EPEVTQTPSHQVTQMGQEVILRCVPISNHLYFYWYRQILGQKVEFLVSFYNNEISEKSEIFDDQFSVERPDGSNFTLKIRSTKLEDSAMYFCASRDRKGEKLFFGSGTQLSVL.

This clone was counted once. V and J are TRBV30 and TRBJ1-6, with 7 bases matching TRBD1. Germline V CDR1 and CDR2: GTSNPN, SVGIG (reference sequence). The CDR3 contains 13 residues. With V trimmed by 2 bases and J by 8 bases, 3 bases remained unmatched. DNA for the CDR3: TGTGCCTGGAGTAACAGGGGCGATTCACCCCTCCACTTT. Amino acids: CAWSNRGDSPLHF.

CDR3 residues: CASSQVGRDQPQHF. CDR3 nucleotides: TGTGCCAGCAGCCAAGTGGGCAGGGATCAGCCCCAGCATTTT. The rearrangement links TRBV3-1 (or the pseudogene TRBV3-2) to TRBJ1-5; a possible D gene is TRBD1 (5 bases). The V end lost 1 base, the J end lost 5 bases, and 9 bases lay between the germline ends. The CDR3 spans 14 residues. Germline assignment: CDR1 LGHDT and CDR2 YNNKEL (reference sequence).

The chain carries TRBV28 and TRBJ1-6, with 7 positions matching TRBD1. The CDR3 is 14 amino acids. The germline gives CDR1 MDHEN, CDR2 SYDVKM. Trimming cost V 6 bases and J 7 bases; bases outside gene matches: 6. DNA for the CDR3: TGTGCCAGCAGCTCACCAGGGGGGAATTCACCCCTCCACTTT. This encodes CASSSPGGNSPLHF.

The chain links TRBV3-1 (or the pseudogene TRBV3-2) to TRBJ1-1; 7 bases align to TRBD1. This CDR3 spans 13 amino acids. Losses at the gene ends were 3 bases for V and 5 bases for J; bases not matched to a gene: 3. The V gene's germline CDR1 is LGHDT and CDR2 YNNKEL (reference sequence). The chain's CDR3 is CASSHAQGTEAFF. DNA for the CDR3: TGTGCCAGCAGCCATGCACAGGGGACTGAAGCTTTCTTT.

The CDR3 loop is CASSPGHDGYTF. The CDR3, as DNA: TGTGCCAGCTCACCGGGGCACGATGGCTACACCTTC. The chain joins TRBV18 to TRBJ1-2; a possible D gene is TRBD1 (5 bases). The germline V gene encodes CDR1 KGHSH and CDR2 LQKENI. CDR3 size: 12 residues. Trimming removed 3 bases at V and 6 bases at J, with 8 bases between.

The chain links TRBV7-9 to TRBJ2-3, with D perhaps TRBD2 (5 bases). Trimming pared 5 bases from V and 0 bases from J, leaving 15 bases between. Germline-derived CDR1 and CDR2 are SEHNR and FQNEAQ (reference sequence). The CDR3 extends over 16 amino acids. CDR3 DNA sequence: TGTGCCAGCAGCCCGAGCGGTTCCCCTAGCACAGATACGCAGTATTTT. It encodes CASSPSGSPSTDTQYF.

The rearrangement uses TRBV19 and TRBJ2-1; 7 nucleotides align to TRBD2. The ends lost 4 bases at V and 7 bases at J; junction bases unmatched: 7. This CDR3 comprises 14 residues. Germline V gene lookup returns CDR1 LNHDA and CDR2 SQIVND (reference sequence). Written as DNA, the CDR3 is TGTGCCAGTAGTAGGGGGGGGGACCTAAATGAGCAGTTCTTC. Its protein product is CASSRGGDLNEQFF.

The chain uses TRBV2 and TRBJ1-5; TRBD1 might be the D (6 bases). The CDR3 loop spans 17 amino acids. Trimming left V 2 bases short and J 2 bases short, with 16 bases between. Looked up from germline, CDR1 is SNHLY and CDR2 is FYNNEI. CDR3 residues: CASSELLGGEGNQPQHF. Written as DNA, the CDR3 is TGTGCCAGCAGTGAACTTCTAGGGGGAGAGGGCAATCAGCCCCAGCATTTT.

The chain employs TRBV28 and TRBJ2-2; D might be TRBD2 (6 bases). The CDR3 has 13 amino acids. CDR1 and CDR2 from the germline V gene are MDHEN and SYDVKM. V was shortened by 8 bases and J by 6 bases, with 13 bases between the two germline ends. The DNA for the CDR3 is TGTGCCAGCTGGGGGGTTTTGTCCGGGGAGCTGTTTTTT. It translates to CASWGVLSGELFF.

V gene TRBV6-5 combines with J gene TRBJ1-2, with D possibly matching TRBD1 (6 bases). The V end lost 7 bases, the J end lost 8 bases, and 23 bases lay between the germline ends. The CDR3 is 15 amino acids. Looked up from germline, CDR1 is MNHEY and CDR2 is SVGAGI. The CDR3: CASTRQQQGRGGYTF. The CDR3 DNA is TGTGCCAGCACTAGGCAACAACAGGGTCGTGGGGGCTACACCTTC.

This chain uses TRBV4-2 with TRBJ1-5; perhaps TRBD1 as D (5 bases). Trimming left V 1 base short and J 2 bases short, with 9 bases between. The germline V gene has CDR1 LGHNA and CDR2 YNFKEQ. The CDR3 contains 15 residues. In nucleotides, the CDR3 is TGTGCCAGCAGCCAAGGAACCAGGGGCAATCAGCCCCAGCATTTT. It yields the protein CASSQGTRGNQPQHF.

CDR3 sequence reads: CASSHTRVATNEKLFF. DNA for the CDR3: TGTGCCAGCAGTCACACACGGGTTGCAACTAATGAAAAACTGTTTTTT. The chain links TRBV7-8 to TRBJ1-4; D unresolved. V was trimmed by 6 bases and J by 0 bases, leaving 14 bases between them. This CDR3 has 16 residues. Germline assignment: CDR1 SGHVS and CDR2 FQNEAQ.

This clone was found a few times. V is TRBV5-6 and J is TRBJ1-2; TRBD1 agrees at 7 bases. From germline, CDR1 is SGHDT and CDR2 YYEEEE. This CDR3 is 13 amino acids long. J lost 8 bases, V lost 0 bases, and 4 bases had no gene match. The CDR3 DNA follows: TGTGCCAGCAGCTTGGAGACAGGGAGAGGCTACACCTTC. Translating gives CASSLETGRGYTF.